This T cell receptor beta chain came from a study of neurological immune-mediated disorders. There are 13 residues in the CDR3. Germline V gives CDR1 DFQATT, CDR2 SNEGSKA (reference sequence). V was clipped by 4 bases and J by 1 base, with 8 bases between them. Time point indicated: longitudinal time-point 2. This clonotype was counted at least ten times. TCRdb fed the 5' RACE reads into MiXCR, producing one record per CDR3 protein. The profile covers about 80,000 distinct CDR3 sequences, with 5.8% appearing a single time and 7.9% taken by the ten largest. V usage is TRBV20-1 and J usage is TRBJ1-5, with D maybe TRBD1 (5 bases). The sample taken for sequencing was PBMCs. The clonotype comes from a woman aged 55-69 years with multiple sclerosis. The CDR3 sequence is CSANQGSNQPQHF. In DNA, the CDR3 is TGCAGTGCTAATCAGGGAAGCAATCAGCCCCAGCATTTT.